This T cell receptor (beta chain) was identified in a study of T cells in Graves' hyperthyroidism and ophthalmopathy. Regarding the study as a whole: Ophthalmopathy and stable hyperthyroidism were told apart by a 13 V-J model.

Amplification targeted TCR beta CDR3 regions from RNA transcripts. Initially, a first-round RT-PCR of the TCR CDR3 employed the HTBI primer set. TCRdb fed the multiplex PCR reads into MiXCR, producing one record per CDR3 protein. The sample lists a few hundred thousand distinct CDR3 sequences; about 15% were seen once. CDR3 size: 15 residues. V was clipped by 6 bases and J by 5 bases; unmatched bases: 12. CDR1 is SGHVS and CDR2 is FQNEAQ in the germline V gene. Points on this clonotype: Its target is not known.

The rearrangement joins TRBV7-8 to TRBJ2-5; 7 bases are a match to TRBD2. This TCR was sampled from a woman aged 18-29 years with Graves' hyperthyroidism. The sample taken for sequencing was blood. CDR3 protein: CASSSLRGGWETQYF. The CDR3 DNA reads TGTGCCAGCAGTTCTCTCCGCGGGGGATGGGAGACCCAGTACTTC.